This T cell receptor beta chain was documented in a study of naive and memory T cell subsets. Regarding the study as a whole: Clonotypes are single alpha or beta chains, not paired receptors. Especially in CD8 cells, naive repertoires contained a few larger clonotypes, possibly CD45RA-re-expressing memory cells.

An equimolar mix of two oligonucleotides served as the beta constant-region primer for TRBC1 and TRBC2. The ligated cDNA underwent four PCR rounds using SP2 and nested alpha and beta constant-region primers. TCRdb used MiXCR to reprocess the UMI-ligation and nested PCR reads, holding one entry per CDR3 protein. The table shows about 140,000 distinct CDR3 sequences, with approximately 20% occurring only once. Germline CDR1 reads SEHNR; CDR2 reads FQNEAQ (reference sequence). The CDR3 totals 21 residues. The V gene end was trimmed by 5 bases and the J gene end by 3 bases; junction bases not matched to a gene: 24. A word on this clonotype: Its antigen is as yet unknown.

From the second PCR step, alpha and beta chains were amplified apart. CMV status came from CD4+ T cell IFNgamma after overnight CMV lysate stimulation of fresh PBMCs. This TCR derives from a human donor in good health. Material for sequencing was naive CD8+ T cells from blood. The genes are TRBV7-9 and TRBJ1-2, with 10 bases matching TRBD1. The CDR3 reads CASSQRRLSGTGDARDYGYTF. The CDR3 bases are TGTGCCAGCAGCCAACGACGGCTCTCCGGGACAGGGGACGCGAGGGACTATGGCTACACCTTC.